The present entry profiles one TCR beta chain with its context. Its antigen is not identified. The data were taken from a study of T-cell reconstitution after alpha-beta-depleted transplantation in children. CDR3 length: 14 residues. With 3 bases removed from V and 6 bases from J, the gap between germline ends came to 15 bases. CDR1 SGHRS and CDR2 YFSETQ come from the germline V gene. Study-level results: At around two months after transplant, the alpha-beta T cells were reportedly derived from several hundred expanded clones that came from non-depleted graft cells. Newly made T cells mostly supplied T-cell counts and diversity one year after transplant.

For TCRbeta, the library was prepared with unique molecular identifiers. TCRdb reprocessed the PCR reads via MiXCR and lists one record per CDR3 protein. The sample consists of fewer than 750,000 distinct CDR3 sequences, 27% of them appearing once. The sample here was PBMCs, taken before TCRalphabeta/CD19-depleted stem cell transplant. The chain employs TRBV5-1 and TRBJ1-1; possible D gene TRBD1, 5 bases. The origin of this receptor is a boy less than two years old with Wiskott-Aldrich syndrome, due to receive a stem cell transplant. CDR3 DNA: TGCGCCAGCAGCTGGGGCCCCAGGGACGCTGAAGCTTTCTTT. Translating gives CASSWGPRDAEAFF.